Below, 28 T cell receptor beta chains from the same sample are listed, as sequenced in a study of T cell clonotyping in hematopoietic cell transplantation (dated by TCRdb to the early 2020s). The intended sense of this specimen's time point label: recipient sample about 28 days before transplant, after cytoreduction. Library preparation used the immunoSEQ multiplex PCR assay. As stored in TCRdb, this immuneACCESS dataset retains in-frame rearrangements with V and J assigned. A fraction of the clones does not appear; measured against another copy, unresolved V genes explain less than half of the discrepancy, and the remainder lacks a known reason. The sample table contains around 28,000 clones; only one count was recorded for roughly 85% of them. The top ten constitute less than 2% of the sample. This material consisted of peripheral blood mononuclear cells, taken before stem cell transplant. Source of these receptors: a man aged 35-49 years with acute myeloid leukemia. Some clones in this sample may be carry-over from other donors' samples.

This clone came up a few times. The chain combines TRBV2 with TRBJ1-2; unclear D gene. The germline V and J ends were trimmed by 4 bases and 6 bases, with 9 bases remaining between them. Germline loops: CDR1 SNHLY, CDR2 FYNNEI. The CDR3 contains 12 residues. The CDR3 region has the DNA TGTGCCAGCAGTGTCCGCGGGGATGGCTACACCTTC. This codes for CASSVRGDGYTF.

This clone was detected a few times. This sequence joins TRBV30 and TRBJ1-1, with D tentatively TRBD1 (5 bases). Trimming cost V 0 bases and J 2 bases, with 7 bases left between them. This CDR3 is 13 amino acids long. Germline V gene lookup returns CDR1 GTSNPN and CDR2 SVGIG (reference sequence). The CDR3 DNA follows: TGTGCCTGGAGTGTGGGACCCAACACTGAAGCTTTCTTT. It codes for CAWSVGPNTEAFF.

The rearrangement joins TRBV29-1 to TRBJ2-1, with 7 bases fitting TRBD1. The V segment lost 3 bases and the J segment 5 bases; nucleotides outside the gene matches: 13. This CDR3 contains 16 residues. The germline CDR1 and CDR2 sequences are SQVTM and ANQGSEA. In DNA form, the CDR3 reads TGCAGCGTTGAGCGTTCGGACAGGTTTTTGAACAATGAGCAGTTCTTC. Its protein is CSVERSDRFLNNEQFF.

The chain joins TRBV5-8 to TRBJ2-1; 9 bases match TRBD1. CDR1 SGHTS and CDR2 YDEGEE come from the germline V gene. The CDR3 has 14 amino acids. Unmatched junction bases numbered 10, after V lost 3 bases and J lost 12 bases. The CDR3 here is CASSSKGQGRVQFF. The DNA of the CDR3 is TGTGCCAGCAGCTCGAAGGGACAGGGAAGAGTGCAGTTCTTC.

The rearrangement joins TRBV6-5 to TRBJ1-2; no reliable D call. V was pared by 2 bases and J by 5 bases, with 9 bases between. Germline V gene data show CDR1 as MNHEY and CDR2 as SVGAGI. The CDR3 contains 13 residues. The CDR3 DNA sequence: TGTGCCAGCAGTTACGGGCGGGAGTATGGCTACACCTTC. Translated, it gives CASSYGREYGYTF.

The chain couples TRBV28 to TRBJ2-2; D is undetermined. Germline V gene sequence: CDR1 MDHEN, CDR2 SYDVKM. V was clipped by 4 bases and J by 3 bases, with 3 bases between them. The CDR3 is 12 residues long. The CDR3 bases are TGTGCCAGCAGTTCACACACCGGGGAGCTGTTTTTT. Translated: CASSSHTGELFF. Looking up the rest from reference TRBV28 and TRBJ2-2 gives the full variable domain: DVKVTQSSRYLVKRTGEKVFLECVQDMDHENMFWYRQDPGLGLRLIYFSYDVKMKEKGDIPEGYSVSREKKERFSLILESASTNQTSMYLCASSSHTGELFFGEGSRLTVL.

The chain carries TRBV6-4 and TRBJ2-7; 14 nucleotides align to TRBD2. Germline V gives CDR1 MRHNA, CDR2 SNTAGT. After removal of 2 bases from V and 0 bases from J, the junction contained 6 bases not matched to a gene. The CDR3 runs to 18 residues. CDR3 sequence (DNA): TGTGCCAGCAGTGACCCGACTAGCGGGAGGGCCTCCTCCTACGAGCAGTACTTC. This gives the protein CASSDPTSGRASSYEQYF.

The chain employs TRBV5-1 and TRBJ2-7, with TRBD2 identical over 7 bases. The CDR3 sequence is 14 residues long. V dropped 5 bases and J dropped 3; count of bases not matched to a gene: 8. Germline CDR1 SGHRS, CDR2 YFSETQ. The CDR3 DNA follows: TGCGCCAGCAGGTACGGACTAGGGAACTACGAGCAGTACTTC. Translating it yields CASRYGLGNYEQYF.

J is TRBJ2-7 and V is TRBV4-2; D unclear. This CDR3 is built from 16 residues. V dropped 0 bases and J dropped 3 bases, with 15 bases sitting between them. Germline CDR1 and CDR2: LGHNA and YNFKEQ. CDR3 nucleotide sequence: TGTGCCAGCAGCCAAGACGGGTCGCGTCCTCACTACGAGCAGTACTTC. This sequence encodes CASSQDGSRPHYEQYF.

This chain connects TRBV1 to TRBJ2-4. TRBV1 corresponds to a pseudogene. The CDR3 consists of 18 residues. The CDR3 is CTSSQEFPGALAKNIQYF. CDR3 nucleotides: TGCACCAGCAGCCAAGAATTTCCGGGGGCCCTAGCCAAAAACATTCAGTACTTC.

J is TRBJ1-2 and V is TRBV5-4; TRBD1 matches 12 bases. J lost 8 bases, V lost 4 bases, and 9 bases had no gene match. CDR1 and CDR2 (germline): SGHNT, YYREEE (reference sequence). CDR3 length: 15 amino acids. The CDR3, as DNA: TGTGCCAGCAGCCTTTCCGGGACAGGGGGCCGGGGCTACACCTTC. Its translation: CASSLSGTGGRGYTF.

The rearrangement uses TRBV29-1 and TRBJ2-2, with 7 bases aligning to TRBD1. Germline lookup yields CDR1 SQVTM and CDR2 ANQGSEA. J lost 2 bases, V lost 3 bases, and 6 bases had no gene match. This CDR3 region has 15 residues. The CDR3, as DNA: TGCAGCGTTGAGACAGGGAAGGAAAACACCGGGGAGCTGTTTTTT. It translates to CSVETGKENTGELFF.

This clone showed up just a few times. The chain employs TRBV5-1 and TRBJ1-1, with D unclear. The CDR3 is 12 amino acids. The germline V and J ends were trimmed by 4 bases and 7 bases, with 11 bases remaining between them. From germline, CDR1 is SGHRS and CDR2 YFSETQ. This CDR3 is CASSLHGGEAFF. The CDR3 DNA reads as TGCGCCAGCAGCCTCCATGGCGGTGAAGCTTTCTTT.

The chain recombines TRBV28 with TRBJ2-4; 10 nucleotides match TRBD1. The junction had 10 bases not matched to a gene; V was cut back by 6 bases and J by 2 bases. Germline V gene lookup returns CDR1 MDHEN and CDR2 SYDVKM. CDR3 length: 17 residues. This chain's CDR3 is CASSLVSGQGSKNIQYF. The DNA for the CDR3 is TGTGCCAGCAGCCTCGTTTCGGGACAGGGGTCCAAAAACATTCAGTACTTC. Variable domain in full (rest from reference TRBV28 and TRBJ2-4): DVKVTQSSRYLVKRTGEKVFLECVQDMDHENMFWYRQDPGLGLRLIYFSYDVKMKEKGDIPEGYSVSREKKERFSLILESASTNQTSMYLCASSLVSGQGSKNIQYFGAGTRLSVL.

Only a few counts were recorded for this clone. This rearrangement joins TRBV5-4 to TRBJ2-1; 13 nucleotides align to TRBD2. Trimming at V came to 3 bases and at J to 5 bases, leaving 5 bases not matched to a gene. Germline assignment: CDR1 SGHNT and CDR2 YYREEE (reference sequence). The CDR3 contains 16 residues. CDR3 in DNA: TGTGCCAGCAGCTCAGGGACTAGCGGGATAGACAATGAGCAGTTCTTC. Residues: CASSSGTSGIDNEQFF.

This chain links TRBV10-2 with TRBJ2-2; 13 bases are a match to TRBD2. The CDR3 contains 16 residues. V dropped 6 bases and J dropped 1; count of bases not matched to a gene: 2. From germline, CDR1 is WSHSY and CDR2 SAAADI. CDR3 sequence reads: CASSRLAGGNTGELFF. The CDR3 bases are TGCGCCAGCAGCCGACTAGCGGGAGGGAACACCGGGGAGCTGTTTTTT.

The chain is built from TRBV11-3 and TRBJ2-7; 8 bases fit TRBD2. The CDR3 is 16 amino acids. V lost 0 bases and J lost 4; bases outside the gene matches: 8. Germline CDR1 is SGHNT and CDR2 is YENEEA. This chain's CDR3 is CASSLDHRAGVYEQYF. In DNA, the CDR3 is TGTGCCAGCAGCTTAGATCATCGAGCGGGAGTTTACGAGCAGTACTTC.

The CDR3 DNA reads as TGTGCCAGCAGTGGGGGTTTCCTCCGCAATCAGCCCCAGCATTTT. Translating it yields CASSGGFLRNQPQHF. V is TRBV28 and J is TRBJ1-5; D perhaps matches TRBD1 (5 bases). CDR1 and CDR2 from the germline V gene are MDHEN and SYDVKM. This CDR3 spans 15 amino acids. V was pared by 5 bases and J by 2 bases, with 13 bases between.

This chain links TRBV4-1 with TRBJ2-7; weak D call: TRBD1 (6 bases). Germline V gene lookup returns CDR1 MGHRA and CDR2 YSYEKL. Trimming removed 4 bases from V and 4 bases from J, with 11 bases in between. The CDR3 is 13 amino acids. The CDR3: CASSRTDRYEQYF. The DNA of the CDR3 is TGCGCCAGCAGCCGGACAGACCGTTACGAGCAGTACTTC.

The CDR3 DNA sequence: TGTGCCAGCAGCGTAGGGAGCAGCGGGGGCCACTCTCGGGTCACACAAGATACGCAGTATTTT. This sequence encodes CASSVGSSGGHSRVTQDTQYF. This rearrangement joins TRBV9 to TRBJ2-3, with 8 bases lining up with TRBD2. The V and J ends lost 0 bases and 5 bases, in that order; junction bases with no gene match: 23. This CDR3 has 21 residues. Germline V CDR1 and CDR2: SGDLS, YYNGEE.

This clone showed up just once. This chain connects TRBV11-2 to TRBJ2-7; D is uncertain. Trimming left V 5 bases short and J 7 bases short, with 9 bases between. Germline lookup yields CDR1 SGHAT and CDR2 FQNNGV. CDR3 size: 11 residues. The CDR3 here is CASSLWGEQYF. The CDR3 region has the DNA TGTGCCAGCAGCCTATGGGGAGAGCAGTACTTC.

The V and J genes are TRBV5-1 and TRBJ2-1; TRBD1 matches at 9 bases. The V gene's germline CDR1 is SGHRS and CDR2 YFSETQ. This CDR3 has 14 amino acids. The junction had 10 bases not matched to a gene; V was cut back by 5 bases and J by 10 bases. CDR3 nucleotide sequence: TGCGCCAGCAGGACAGGGGGACCCGGGGACGAGCAGTTCTTC. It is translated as CASRTGGPGDEQFF. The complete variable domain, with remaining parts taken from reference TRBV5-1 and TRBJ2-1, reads KAGVTQTPRYLIKTRGQQVTLSCSPISGHRSVSWYQQTPGQGLQFLFEYFSETQRNKGNFPGRFSGRQFSNSRSEMNVSTLELGDSALYLCASRTGGPGDEQFFGPGTRLTVL.

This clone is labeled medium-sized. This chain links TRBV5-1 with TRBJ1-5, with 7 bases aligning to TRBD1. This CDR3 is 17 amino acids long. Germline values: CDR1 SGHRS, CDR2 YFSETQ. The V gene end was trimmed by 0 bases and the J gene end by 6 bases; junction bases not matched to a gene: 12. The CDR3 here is CASSLGLWDSMVQPQHF. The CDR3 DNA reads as TGCGCCAGCAGCTTGGGTCTCTGGGACAGTATGGTTCAGCCCCAGCATTTT.

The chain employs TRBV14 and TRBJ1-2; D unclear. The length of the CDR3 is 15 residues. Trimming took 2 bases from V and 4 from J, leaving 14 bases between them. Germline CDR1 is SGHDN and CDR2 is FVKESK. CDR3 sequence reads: CASSQNLAGFYGYTF. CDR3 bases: TGTGCCAGCAGCCAAAACTTGGCGGGCTTCTATGGCTACACCTTC.

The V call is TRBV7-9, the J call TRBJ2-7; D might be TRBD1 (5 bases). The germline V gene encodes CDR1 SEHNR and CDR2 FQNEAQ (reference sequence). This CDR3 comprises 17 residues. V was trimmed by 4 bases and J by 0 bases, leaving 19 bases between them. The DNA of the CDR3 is TGTGCCAGCAGCTCGGGTTTGACAGCGCTAAGCTCCTACGAGCAGTACTTC. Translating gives CASSSGLTALSSYEQYF.

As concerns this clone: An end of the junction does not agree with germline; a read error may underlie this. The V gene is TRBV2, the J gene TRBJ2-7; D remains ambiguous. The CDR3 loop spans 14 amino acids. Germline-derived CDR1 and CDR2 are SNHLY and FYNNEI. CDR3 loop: CASSSIRSTYGQYF. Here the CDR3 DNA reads TGTGCCAGCAGTAGCATTAGGAGCACTTACGGGCAGTACTTC.

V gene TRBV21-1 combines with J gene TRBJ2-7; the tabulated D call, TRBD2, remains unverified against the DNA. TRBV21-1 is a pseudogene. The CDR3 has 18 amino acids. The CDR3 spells CASSKAQRAGGDSYEQYF. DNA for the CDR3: TGTGCCAGCAGCAAAGCGCAGAGAGCGGGAGGGGATTCCTACGAGCAGTACTTC.

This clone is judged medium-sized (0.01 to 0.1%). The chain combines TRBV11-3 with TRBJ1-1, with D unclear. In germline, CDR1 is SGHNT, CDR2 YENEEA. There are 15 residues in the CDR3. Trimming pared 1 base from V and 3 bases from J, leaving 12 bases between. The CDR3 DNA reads TGTGCCAGCAGCTTAGGACCGGTTGGATACACTGAAGCTTTCTTT. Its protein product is CASSLGPVGYTEAFF.